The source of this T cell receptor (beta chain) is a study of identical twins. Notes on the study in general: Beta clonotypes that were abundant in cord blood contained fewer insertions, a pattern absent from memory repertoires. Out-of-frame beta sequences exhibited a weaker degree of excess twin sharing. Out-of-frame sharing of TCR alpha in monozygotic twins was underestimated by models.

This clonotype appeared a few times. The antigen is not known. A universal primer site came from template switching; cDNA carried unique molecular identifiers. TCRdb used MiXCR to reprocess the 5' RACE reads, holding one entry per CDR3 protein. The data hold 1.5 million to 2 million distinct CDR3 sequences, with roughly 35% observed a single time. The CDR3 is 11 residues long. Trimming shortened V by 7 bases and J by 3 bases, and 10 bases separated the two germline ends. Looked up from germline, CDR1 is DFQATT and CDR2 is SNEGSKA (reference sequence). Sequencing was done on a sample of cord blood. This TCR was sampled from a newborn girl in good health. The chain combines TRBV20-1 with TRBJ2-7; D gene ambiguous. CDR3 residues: CSVDSYYEQYF. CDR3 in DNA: TGCAGTGTCGACTCCTACTACGAGCAGTACTTC.